Listed below are T cell receptor beta chains from one sample, sequenced in a study of blood T cell repertoires in COVID-19. Profiling relied on immunoSEQ multiplex PCR, and the TCRdb table lists in-frame clones only, not all of them. The sample has about 140,000 clones; 60% to 80% are singletons. The sequenced sample was PBMCs or T cells enriched from blood (not recorded which). Receptors were obtained from a woman aged 50 to 60 who had recovered from COVID-19. Both conserved end residues are trimmed from each CDR3. The size of a clone is reported for some rows only, either as once, few or many, or as a class for expanded clones.

j_call: TRBJ2-7
v_call: TRBV13
clone_size: .
cdr3_aa: ASSPSGGESYEQY

j_call: TRBJ2-2
v_call: TRBV3-1/TRBV3-2
clone_size: .
cdr3_aa: ASSQALAGGPNTGELF

j_call: TRBJ1-4
v_call: TRBV27
clone_size: .
cdr3_aa: ASSLREGDEKLF

j_call: TRBJ1-5
v_call: TRBV7-8
clone_size: .
cdr3_aa: ASSLSKQPQH

j_call: TRBJ1-4
v_call: TRBV28
clone_size: .
cdr3_aa: ASSPKTGLREKLF

j_call: TRBJ1-1
v_call: TRBV18
clone_size: .
cdr3_aa: ASSPPMTMNTEAF

j_call: TRBJ2-7
v_call: TRBV19
clone_size: once
cdr3_aa: ASSILSGDEQY

j_call: TRBJ2-1
v_call: TRBV9
clone_size: .
cdr3_aa: ASSVGGGRDEQF

j_call: TRBJ1-5
v_call: TRBV24-1
clone_size: .
cdr3_aa: ATSEPGSGNPNQPQH

j_call: TRBJ1-3
v_call: TRBV6-5
clone_size: .
cdr3_aa: ASSSGGTGNTIY

j_call: TRBJ2-3
v_call: TRBV15
clone_size: .
cdr3_aa: ATSRGARTDTQY

j_call: TRBJ1-6
v_call: TRBV5-5
clone_size: .
cdr3_aa: ASSQGSSYNSPLH

j_call: TRBJ2-1
v_call: TRBV10-1
clone_size: .
cdr3_aa: ASSVGTGGRGEQF

j_call: TRBJ1-3
v_call: TRBV29-1
clone_size: .
cdr3_aa: SVEEGNTIY

j_call: TRBJ1-4
v_call: TRBV28
clone_size: .
cdr3_aa: ASRDRSSEKLF

j_call: TRBJ2-5
v_call: TRBV4-1
clone_size: .
cdr3_aa: ASSQSPGQGRETQY

j_call: TRBJ2-5
v_call: TRBV3-1/TRBV3-2
clone_size: .
cdr3_aa: ASSQGGQGAKTQY

j_call: TRBJ1-2
v_call: TRBV20-1
clone_size: few
cdr3_aa: GGQGDYGYT

j_call: TRBJ2-5
v_call: TRBV18
clone_size: .
cdr3_aa: ASSAKGHPQETQY

j_call: TRBJ1-3
v_call: TRBV11-3
clone_size: .
cdr3_aa: ASSEITGILGNTIY

j_call: TRBJ1-3
v_call: TRBV6-5
clone_size: .
cdr3_aa: ASFVSSGNTIY

j_call: TRBJ1-5
v_call: TRBV28
clone_size: .
cdr3_aa: ASSLPTGSNQPQH

j_call: TRBJ1-5
v_call: TRBV7-8
clone_size: .
cdr3_aa: ASSPRTGDSNQPQH

j_call: TRBJ2-5
v_call: TRBV18
clone_size: .
cdr3_aa: ASSPQVQEIQY

j_call: TRBJ2-1
v_call: TRBV5-1
clone_size: .
cdr3_aa: ASSPAQGGSYNEQF

j_call: TRBJ2-7
v_call: TRBV3-1/TRBV3-2
clone_size: .
cdr3_aa: ASSQVAGAINEQY

j_call: TRBJ2-1
v_call: TRBV7-9
clone_size: .
cdr3_aa: ASSVAGTRDNEQF

j_call: TRBJ2-1
v_call: TRBV9
clone_size: once
cdr3_aa: ASSVAGRDEQF

j_call: TRBJ2-7
v_call: TRBV28
clone_size: .
cdr3_aa: ASSLQTYEQY

j_call: TRBJ1-6
v_call: TRBV20-1
clone_size: .
cdr3_aa: SARDLGALH

j_call: TRBJ1-3
v_call: TRBV13
clone_size: .
cdr3_aa: ASSQRTYGNTIY

j_call: TRBJ1-2
v_call: TRBV29-1
clone_size: once
cdr3_aa: SVRQGEGYT

j_call: TRBJ1-3
v_call: TRBV5-4
clone_size: .
cdr3_aa: ASSPRGSGNTIY

j_call: TRBJ1-1
v_call: TRBV6-5
clone_size: .
cdr3_aa: ASKTGTSNTEAF

j_call: TRBJ2-1
v_call: TRBV27
clone_size: .
cdr3_aa: ASSLLAGVSYNEQF

j_call: TRBJ2-1
v_call: TRBV13
clone_size: .
cdr3_aa: ASSLRLGTGAYNEQF

j_call: TRBJ2-4
v_call: TRBV6-1
clone_size: .
cdr3_aa: ASSASGAEMGAKNIQY

j_call: TRBJ2-1
v_call: TRBV6-5
clone_size: .
cdr3_aa: ASSPGIGTGKF

j_call: TRBJ1-6
v_call: TRBV11-2
clone_size: .
cdr3_aa: ASSPTSSPLH

j_call: TRBJ2-2
v_call: TRBV7-9
clone_size: .
cdr3_aa: ASSLPSSGGLNTGELF

j_call: TRBJ1-3
v_call: TRBV4-1
clone_size: .
cdr3_aa: ASSRDPTGRLSGNTIY

j_call: TRBJ1-2
v_call: TRBV19
clone_size: .
cdr3_aa: ASSIAAGESYGYT

j_call: TRBJ2-7
v_call: TRBV7-8
clone_size: few
cdr3_aa: ASSLGGGRALYEQY

j_call: TRBJ1-2
v_call: TRBV28
clone_size: .
cdr3_aa: ASSLPPPTVRDRVHGYT

j_call: TRBJ1-2
v_call: TRBV28
clone_size: .
cdr3_aa: ASLGLTIANYGYT